The 29 T cell receptor beta chains below come from one sample, sequenced in a study of Tregs in tolerant kidney transplant recipients. Mixed chimerism was transient after nonmyeloablative marrow transplants from related graft donors. The data were produced by immunoSEQ multiplex PCR, yet TCRdb's version contains in-frame clones alone and is incomplete. This table holds approximately 81,000 clones, 91% found once. The sequences come from CD4+ T cells from blood (PBMCs), collected 24 months after the transplant. These receptor sequences come from a human patient who received a combined kidney and bone marrow transplant. A share of the T cells may be of graft donor origin.

The chain has TRBV19 and TRBJ1-5; D gene ambiguous. Germline assignment: CDR1 LNHDA and CDR2 SQIVND (reference sequence). The CDR3 consists of 12 residues. V was cut by 8 bases and J by 10 bases, with 15 bases left in between. The CDR3, as DNA: TGTGCCAGTTCTTGGGCGAGTGCACCCCAGCATTTT. This encodes CASSWASAPQHF. The variable domain in full, completed from reference TRBV19 and TRBJ1-5, reads DGGITQSPKYLFRKEGQNVTLSCEQNLNHDAMYWYRQDPGQGLRLIYYSQIVNDFQKGDIAEGYSVSREKKESFPLTVTSAQKNPTAFYLCASSWASAPQHFGDGTRLSIL.

V gene TRBV5-1 combines with J gene TRBJ2-1; the match to TRBD2 covers 14 bases. CDR1 and CDR2 (germline): SGHRS, YFSETQ. The junction had 2 bases not matched to a gene; V was cut back by 4 bases and J by 5 bases. This CDR3 has 15 residues. This CDR3 reads CASSATSGGDNEQFF. In DNA form, the CDR3 reads TGCGCCAGCAGCGCGACTAGCGGGGGGGACAATGAGCAGTTCTTC. The entire variable domain, with the rest obtained from reference TRBV5-1 and TRBJ2-1, is as follows: KAGVTQTPRYLIKTRGQQVTLSCSPISGHRSVSWYQQTPGQGLQFLFEYFSETQRNKGNFPGRFSGRQFSNSRSEMNVSTLELGDSALYLCASSATSGGDNEQFFGPGTRLTVL.

The chain links TRBV4-3 to TRBJ2-7; 8 bases fit TRBD1. After removal of 0 bases from V and 2 bases from J, the junction contained 6 bases not matched to a gene. Per germline, CDR1 LGHNA and CDR2 YSLEER. CDR3 length: 16 residues. As DNA, the CDR3 is TGCGCCAGCAGCCAAGAGGGGATGACAGGGGCCTACGAGCAGTACTTC. This codes for CASSQEGMTGAYEQYF.

The J gene is TRBJ2-5, the V gene TRBV27; 12 bases agree with TRBD2. The length of the CDR3 is 17 residues. Germline CDR1 reads MNHEY; CDR2 reads SMNVEV (reference sequence). V lost 10 bases to trimming and J lost 10 bases; unmatched junction nucleotides: 22. The CDR3 region has the DNA TGTGCCACCGCCGGACTAGCGGGGAGGGGTCCACAATGGGGCCAGTACTTC. This codes for CATAGLAGRGPQWGQYF.

The chain uses TRBV19 and TRBJ2-7, with D possibly being TRBD2 (5 bases). V was cut by 1 base and J by 7 bases, with 14 bases left in between. The CDR3 spans 14 residues. Per the germline V gene, CDR1 is LNHDA and CDR2 is SQIVND (reference sequence). CDR3 nucleotide sequence: TGTGCCAGTAGTATAGGGGCAGTCAGCGGTGAGCAGTACTTC. Encoded protein: CASSIGAVSGEQYF.

This rearrangement joins TRBV14 to TRBJ2-7; D perhaps matches TRBD2 (5 bases). Germline-derived CDR1 and CDR2 are SGHDN and FVKESK. This CDR3 comprises 16 residues. V dropped 3 bases and J dropped 2 bases, with 17 bases sitting between them. The CDR3 DNA sequence: TGTGCCAGCAGCCACCGCCCGGGGAGAGGAACCTACGAGCAGTACTTC. Translating it yields CASSHRPGRGTYEQYF.

In the case of this clone: Additional DNA sequences in this sample encode the identical CDR3. The chain has TRBV7-2 and TRBJ1-5; D ambiguous. V was cut by 1 base and J by 3 bases, with 4 bases left in between. Germline V gives CDR1 SGHTA, CDR2 FQGNSA. The CDR3 runs to 13 residues. The CDR3 loop reads CASSLGANQPQHF. CDR3 nucleotide sequence: TGTGCCAGCAGCTTAGGAGCCAATCAGCCCCAGCATTTT.

The rearrangement uses TRBV10-3 and TRBJ2-7; unclear D gene. The CDR3 extends over 14 amino acids. Germline CDR1 and CDR2: ENHRY and SYGVKD. V gave up 3 bases and J gave up 5 bases, with 14 bases separating them. The CDR3 DNA sequence: TGTGCCATCAGTGATACAGTCACCTACGACGAGCAGTACTTC. Protein sequence: CAISDTVTYDEQYF.

The genes are TRBV25-1 and TRBJ2-7; perhaps TRBD1 as D (6 bases). The V end lost 4 bases, the J end lost 6 bases, and 28 bases lay between the germline ends. CDR1 is MGHDK and CDR2 is SYGVNS in the germline V gene. The CDR3 has 18 amino acids. CDR3 in amino acids: CASSGNTGRGVILGEQYF. The CDR3, as DNA: TGTGCCAGCAGTGGCAATACAGGGAGAGGGGTTATTTTGGGCGAGCAGTACTTC.

This clone turned up a few times. The V and J genes are TRBV25-1 and TRBJ1-1, with unresolved D. CDR3 length equals 13 residues. The ends were cut back, 5 bases at V and 1 base at J, with 8 bases in the middle. Germline CDR1 and CDR2: MGHDK and SYGVNS. The CDR3 nucleotides read TGTGCCAGCAGTAGCGTTGGGAACACTGAAGCTTTCTTT. Translated: CASSSVGNTEAFF.

V gene TRBV4-3 combines with J gene TRBJ2-7, with 10 bases identical to TRBD2. The J segment lost 2 bases and the V segment lost 3 bases, leaving 4 bases of the junction unmatched. CDR3 length: 15 amino acids. CDR1 is LGHNA and CDR2 is YSLEER in the germline V gene. The CDR3 loop is CASSQRLAGPYEQYF. The CDR3 DNA reads TGCGCCAGCAGCCAGAGACTAGCGGGCCCCTACGAGCAGTACTTC.

The chain uses TRBV5-6 and TRBJ2-1, with TRBD1 matching over 7 bases. V shed 3 bases, J shed 0 bases, and the junction held 12 bases outside the gene matches. Germline V gives CDR1 SGHDT, CDR2 YYEEEE. The CDR3 has 18 amino acids. The CDR3: CASSYKTGTVSSYNEQFF. The CDR3 region has the DNA TGTGCCAGCAGCTACAAAACCGGGACAGTAAGCTCCTACAATGAGCAGTTCTTC.

The genes are TRBV7-8 and TRBJ1-4, with 8 bases that match TRBD1. Trimming removed 4 bases from V and 8 bases from J; junction bases left unmatched: 6. This CDR3 has 14 amino acids. The germline V gene has CDR1 SGHVS and CDR2 FQNEAQ. CDR3 sequence (DNA): TGTGCCAGCAGCTCGACAGGGGATCGGGAAAAACTGTTTTTT. This sequence encodes CASSSTGDREKLFF.

The rearrangement uses TRBV5-1 and TRBJ2-2; 7 bases agree with TRBD2. The CDR3 contains 16 residues. Per germline, CDR1 SGHRS and CDR2 YFSETQ. V shed 0 bases, J shed 3 bases, and the junction held 5 bases outside the gene matches. The DNA of the CDR3 is TGCGCCAGCAGCTTGGGCGGGAGAGATTACACCGGGGAGCTGTTTTTT. It encodes CASSLGGRDYTGELFF.

This sequence joins TRBV4-3 and TRBJ2-5; D is perhaps TRBD2 (6 bases). The V gene's germline CDR1 is LGHNA and CDR2 YSLEER. This CDR3 contains 14 residues. The ends were cut back, 5 bases at V and 1 base at J, with 11 bases in the middle. In DNA, the CDR3 is TGCGCCAGCAGCTCGGGGGTACTCCAAGAGACCCAGTACTTC. It is translated as CASSSGVLQETQYF.

The chain joins TRBV5-4 to TRBJ1-6; D is possibly TRBD1 (5 bases). Trimming removed 2 bases from V and 10 bases from J, with 10 bases in between. Germline CDR1 reads SGHNT; CDR2 reads YYREEE (reference sequence). The CDR3 is made up of 13 amino acids. CDR3 sequence: CASSFGGRSPLHF. In DNA, the CDR3 is TGTGCCAGCAGCTTCGGGGGGAGATCACCCCTCCACTTT. Full variable domain (missing parts from reference TRBV5-4 and TRBJ1-6): ETGVTQSPTHLIKTRGQQVTLRCSSQSGHNTVSWYQQALGQGPQFIFQYYREEENGRGNFPPRFSGLQFPNYSSELNVNALELDDSALYLCASSFGGRSPLHFGNGTRLTVT.

V and J are TRBV11-3 and TRBJ2-7; perhaps TRBD1 as D (5 bases). Looked up from germline, CDR1 is SGHNT and CDR2 is YENEEA. V was trimmed by 0 bases and J by 2 bases, leaving 14 bases between them. The CDR3 is 16 residues long. The CDR3 sequence is CASSLDWAGITYEQYF. The CDR3, as DNA: TGTGCCAGCAGCTTAGATTGGGCAGGGATTACCTACGAGCAGTACTTC.

The chain employs TRBV4-2 and TRBJ2-1; TRBD2 matches at 8 bases. After removal of 3 bases from V and 3 bases from J, the junction contained 13 bases not matched to a gene. The germline V gene encodes CDR1 LGHNA and CDR2 YNFKEQ. This CDR3 spans 18 amino acids. DNA for the CDR3: TGTGCCAGCAGCCATAAGATTGTACTAGCGGAGATCTACAATGAGCAGTTCTTC. Protein product: CASSHKIVLAEIYNEQFF.

This chain links TRBV5-1 with TRBJ2-1, with D tentatively TRBD2 (6 bases). CDR3 length equals 16 residues. Trimming stripped 0 bases from V and 7 bases from J, with 17 bases between. Germline CDR1 and CDR2: SGHRS and YFSETQ. The chain's CDR3 is CASSLEWAGKKNEQFF. The CDR3 DNA is TGCGCCAGCAGCTTGGAATGGGCGGGGAAGAAAAATGAGCAGTTCTTC.

CDR3 in amino acids: CASSPGQGNYGYTF. The CDR3 DNA is TGTGCCAGCAGTCCGGGACAGGGAAACTATGGCTACACCTTC. J is TRBJ1-2 and V is TRBV27; 9 positions agree with TRBD1. CDR3 length equals 14 residues. The germline V gene has CDR1 MNHEY and CDR2 SMNVEV (reference sequence). V lost 5 bases and J lost 2; bases outside the gene matches: 3.

CDR3 residues: CASREGGSYNEQFF. The CDR3 nucleotides read TGCGCCAGCAGGGAGGGAGGCTCCTACAATGAGCAGTTCTTC. The V gene is TRBV5-1, the J gene TRBJ2-1, with a weak D call TRBD2 (6 bases). The germline CDR1 and CDR2 sequences are SGHRS and YFSETQ. The CDR3 has 14 residues. Between the trimmed V and J ends, which lost 5 bases and 0 bases, there was a span of 9 bases.

A remark on this clone: Other DNA variants within this sample encode the same CDR3. The chain is built from TRBV6-5 and TRBJ1-6; TRBD1 aligns across 8 bases. V dropped 2 bases and J dropped 13; count of bases not matched to a gene: 10. The CDR3 covers 15 residues. Germline CDR1 MNHEY, CDR2 SVGAGI. This CDR3 is CASSYGGQGAPPLHF. CDR3 nucleotide sequence: TGTGCCAGCAGTTACGGTGGACAGGGCGCCCCCCCCCTCCACTTT.

This rearrangement joins TRBV27 to TRBJ1-5; D remains ambiguous. This CDR3 spans 15 amino acids. Germline-derived CDR1 and CDR2 are MNHEY and SMNVEV (reference sequence). V lost 3 bases, J lost 3 bases, and 12 bases lay in between. CDR3 DNA sequence: TGTGCCAGCAGTTTGCTGGGTGACAACAATCAGCCCCAGCATTTT. Translated, it gives CASSLLGDNNQPQHF.

This chain's CDR3 is CASSWDRVTDTQYF. The CDR3 DNA follows: TGCGCCAGCAGTTGGGACAGGGTTACAGATACGCAGTATTTT. The rearrangement uses TRBV5-1 and TRBJ2-3, with 9 positions matching TRBD1. V trimming: 5 bases; J trimming: 3 bases; junction bases outside the gene matches: 4. CDR3 length equals 14 residues. Germline V gene data show CDR1 as SGHRS and CDR2 as YFSETQ.

The J gene is TRBJ2-5, the V gene TRBV11-2; no definite D call. The tail of the sequence fits TRBJ2-7 better, so the J call may be wrong. The CDR3 length is 14 residues. CDR1 is SGHAT and CDR2 is FQNNGV in the germline V gene. CDR3 DNA sequence: TGTGCCAGCAGCTTAGTTCTGGCTGACTACGAGCAGTACTTC. Encoded protein: CASSLVLADYEQYF.

V is TRBV10-2 and J is TRBJ2-3, with 10 bases aligning to TRBD2. The CDR3 is 14 residues long. The ends lost 4 bases at V and 4 bases at J; junction bases unmatched: 2. CDR1 is WSHSY and CDR2 is SAAADI in the germline V gene. The DNA of the CDR3 is TGCGCCAGCAGTGTCAGCGGGAGGGCAGATACGCAGTATTTT. Its translation is CASSVSGRADTQYF.

The rearrangement uses TRBV5-1 and TRBJ2-1; 16 positions match TRBD2. V was clipped by 4 bases and J by 4 bases; unmatched bases: 5. The germline V gene has CDR1 SGHRS and CDR2 YFSETQ. The CDR3 loop spans 17 amino acids. DNA for the CDR3: TGCGCCAGCAGCCCGGGACTAGCGGGAGGGATATACAATGAGCAGTTCTTC. Translating it yields CASSPGLAGGIYNEQFF.

The V call is TRBV5-4, the J call TRBJ1-2, with 9 bases matching TRBD1. In germline, CDR1 is SGHNT, CDR2 YYREEE (reference sequence). Trimming at V came to 5 bases and at J to 1 base, leaving 6 bases not matched to a gene. CDR3 size: 15 residues. The DNA of the CDR3 is TGTGCCAGCAGGGAGGGGGACAGGGTTAACTATGGCTACACCTTC. Its translation: CASREGDRVNYGYTF.

The V gene is TRBV5-5, the J gene TRBJ1-1; D unclear. V lost 2 bases to trimming and J lost 1 base, with 9 bases between them. CDR3 length: 14 amino acids. Germline V gene lookup returns CDR1 SGHKS and CDR2 YYEKEE (reference sequence). The CDR3 reads CASSFVEANTEAFF. CDR3 bases: TGTGCCAGCAGCTTCGTAGAGGCGAACACTGAAGCTTTCTTT. Full variable domain (outside the CDR3, taken from reference TRBV5-5 and TRBJ1-1): DAGVTQSPTHLIKTRGQQVTLRCSPISGHKSVSWYQQVLGQGPQFIFQYYEKEERGRGNFPDRFSARQFPNYSSELNVNALLLGDSALYLCASSFVEANTEAFFGQGTRLTVV.